These T cell receptor beta chains were read from a single sample in a study of blood T cell repertoires in COVID-19. The method was immunoSEQ multiplex PCR; TCRdb's version includes in-frame clones alone and lacks a portion of them. In the table there are about 120,000 clones, 75% to 85% of which are singletons. Sequenced: peripheral blood. These receptor sequences come from a woman aged 80 or older with acute or convalescent COVID-19. Each CDR3 is given with its conserved first and last residue. D genes are given only for firm matches. Clone size, where shown, is once, few, many, or a class for clones that have expanded.

j_call clone_size v_call d_call cdr3_aa cdr3_nt
TRBJ2-6 once TRBV7-3 - CASSSPRASGANVLTF TGTGCCAGCAGCTCCCCGAGGGCCTCTGGGGCCAACGTCCTGACTTTC
TRBJ1-5 - TRBV19 TRBD1 CASSRDRDSNQPQHF TGTGCCAGTAGTAGAGACAGGGATAGCAATCAGCCCCAGCATTTT
TRBJ1-1 - TRBV30 TRBD1 CAWTHTGDTEAFF TGTGCCTGGACCCATACAGGGGATACTGAAGCTTTCTTT
TRBJ1-6 few TRBV5-5 - CASSWTVRVSPLHF TGTGCCAGCAGCTGGACTGTTCGGGTTTCACCCCTCCACTTT
TRBJ1-5 - TRBV20-1 TRBD1 CSASSGQSSNQPQHF TGCAGTGCTAGTTCGGGACAGTCCAGCAATCAGCCCCAGCATTTT
TRBJ2-1 - TRBV19 TRBD1 CASSIKGQGAWYEQFF TGTGCCAGTAGTATTAAGGGTCAGGGGGCATGGTATGAGCAGTTCTTC
TRBJ2-3 - TRBV9 TRBD2 CASSVPRTSGTDTQYF TGTGCCAGCAGCGTACCCCGGACTAGCGGCACAGATACGCAGTATTTT
TRBJ1-5 - TRBV7-2 - CASSLDRNQPQHF TGTGCCAGCAGCTTAGATCGGAATCAGCCCCAGCATTTT
TRBJ1-1 - TRBV30 - CAWSVSHRLGTEAFF TGTGCCTGGAGTGTCTCACATCGACTGGGCACTGAAGCTTTCTTT
TRBJ2-2 - TRBV18 - CASGRRDDTGELFF TGTGCCAGCGGGCGGAGGGATGACACCGGGGAGCTGTTTTTT
TRBJ2-3 - TRBV7-3 - CASSSASDQTTDTQYF TGTGCCAGCAGCTCCGCTAGCGACCAAACCACAGATACGCAGTATTTT
TRBJ1-5 - TRBV29-1 TRBD1 CSVLTGSNQPQHF TGCAGCGTTTTGACAGGGAGCAATCAGCCCCAGCATTTT
TRBJ2-4 - TRBV20-1 - CSASGENIQYF TGCAGTGCTAGCGGGGAAAACATTCAGTACTTC
TRBJ1-2 - TRBV19 - CASSPSAGDGYTF TGTGCCAGTAGCCCCTCGGCGGGGGATGGCTACACCTTC
TRBJ2-2 - TRBV5-3 TRBD2 CARAGGAPGELFF TGTGCCAGGGCGGGGGGAGCACCCGGGGAGCTGTTTTTT
TRBJ1-3 - TRBV24-1 - CATSDFGDTIYF TGTGCCACCAGTGATTTCGGGGACACCATATATTTT
TRBJ1-2 few TRBV18 TRBD1 CASSPGQGARGYTF TGTGCCAGCTCACCTGGACAGGGGGCGCGTGGCTACACCTTC
TRBJ2-2 - TRBV6-5 TRBD1 CASSPTGVGAGELFF TGTGCCAGCAGCCCGACAGGGGTAGGGGCCGGGGAGCTGTTTTTT
TRBJ2-2 - TRBV15 TRBD1 CATSREGQAHGELFF TGTGCCACCAGCAGAGAGGGACAGGCCCACGGGGAGCTGTTTTTT
TRBJ2-7 - TRBV7-8 - CASSPKAGPLSYEQYF TGTGCCAGCAGCCCGAAGGCAGGGCCCCTCTCCTACGAGCAGTACTTC
TRBJ1-5 - TRBV19 - CASRGPTQPQHF TGTGCCAGTAGGGGCCCCACGCAGCCCCAGCATTTT
TRBJ2-5 few TRBV15 - CATSRGPAEGQETQYF TGTGCCACCAGCAGAGGGCCAGCGGAGGGCCAAGAGACCCAGTACTTC
TRBJ1-1 many TRBV29-1 - CSTTTAFNTEAFF TGCAGCACGACGACAGCCTTCAACACTGAAGCTTTCTTT
TRBJ2-5 - TRBV27 TRBD2 CASSFTASGIETQYF TGTGCCAGCAGTTTTACCGCTAGCGGGATTGAGACCCAGTACTTC
TRBJ2-1 once TRBV19 TRBD1 CASSIGQGTFF TGTGCCAGTAGTATAGGACAGGGGACGTTCTTC
TRBJ1-1 - TRBV7-9 - CASSSPLQGLNTEAFF TGTGCCAGCAGCTCGCCCCTTCAGGGGTTAAACACTGAAGCTTTCTTT
TRBJ1-5 few TRBV30 - CAWRGPSRDQPQHF TGTGCCTGGAGGGGGCCCAGCAGGGATCAGCCCCAGCATTTT
TRBJ1-2 - TRBV5-1 - CASSLGQASYGYTF TGCGCCAGCAGCTTGGGACAGGCCAGCTATGGCTACACCTTC
TRBJ2-7 - TRBV5-8 TRBD1 CAPRRGLYEQYF TGTGCCCCCCGCAGGGGGTTGTACGAGCAGTACTTC
TRBJ1-6 - TRBV10-3 - CAISGTANNSPLHF TGTGCCATCAGTGGGACAGCAAACAATTCACCCCTCCACTTT